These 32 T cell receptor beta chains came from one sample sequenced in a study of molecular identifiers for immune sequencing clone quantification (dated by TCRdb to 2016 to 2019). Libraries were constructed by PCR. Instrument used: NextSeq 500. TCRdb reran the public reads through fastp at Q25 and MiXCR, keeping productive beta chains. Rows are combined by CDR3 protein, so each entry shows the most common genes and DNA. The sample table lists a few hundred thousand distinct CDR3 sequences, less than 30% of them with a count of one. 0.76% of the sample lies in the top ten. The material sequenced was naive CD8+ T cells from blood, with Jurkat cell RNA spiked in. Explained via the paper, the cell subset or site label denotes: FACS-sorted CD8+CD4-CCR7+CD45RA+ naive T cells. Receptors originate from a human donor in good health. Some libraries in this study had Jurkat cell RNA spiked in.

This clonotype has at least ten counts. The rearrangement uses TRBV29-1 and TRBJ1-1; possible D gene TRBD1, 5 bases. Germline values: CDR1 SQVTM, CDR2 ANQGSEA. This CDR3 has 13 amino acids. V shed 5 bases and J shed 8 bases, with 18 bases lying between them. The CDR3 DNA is TGCAGCGTTAGGGAGGGGAGTTTTCGGGAAGCTTTCTTT. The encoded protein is CSVREGSFREAFF.

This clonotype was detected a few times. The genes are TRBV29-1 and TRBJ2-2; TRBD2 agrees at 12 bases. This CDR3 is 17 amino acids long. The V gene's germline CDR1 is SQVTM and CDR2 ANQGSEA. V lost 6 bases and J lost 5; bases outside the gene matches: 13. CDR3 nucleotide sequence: TGCAGCGTCGCCTGGCCTAGCGGGGGGGCGGGGACCGGGGAGCTGTTTTTT. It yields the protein CSVAWPSGGAGTGELFF.

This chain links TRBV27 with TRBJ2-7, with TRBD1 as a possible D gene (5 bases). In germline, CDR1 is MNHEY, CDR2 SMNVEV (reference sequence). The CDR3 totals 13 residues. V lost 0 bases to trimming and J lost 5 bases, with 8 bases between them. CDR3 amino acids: CASSLSGLHEQYF. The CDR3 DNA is TGTGCCAGCAGTTTATCGGGGCTCCACGAGCAGTACTTC.

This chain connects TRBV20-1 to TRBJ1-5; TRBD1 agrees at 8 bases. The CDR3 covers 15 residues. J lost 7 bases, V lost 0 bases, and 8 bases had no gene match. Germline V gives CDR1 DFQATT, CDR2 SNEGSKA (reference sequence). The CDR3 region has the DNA TGCAGTGCTAGAGATCCGGACAGGGCTGGACAGCCCCAGCATTTT. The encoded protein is CSARDPDRAGQPQHF.

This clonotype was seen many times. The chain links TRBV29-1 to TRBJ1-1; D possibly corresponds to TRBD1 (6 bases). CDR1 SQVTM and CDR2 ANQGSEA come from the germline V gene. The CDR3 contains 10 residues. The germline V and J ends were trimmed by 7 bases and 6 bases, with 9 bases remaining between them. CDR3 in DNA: TGCAGCGCCGGACAGCCTGAAGCTTTCTTT. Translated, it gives CSAGQPEAFF. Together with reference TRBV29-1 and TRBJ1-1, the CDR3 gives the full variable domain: SAVISQKPSRDICQRGTSLTIQCQVDSQVTMMFWYRQQPGQSLTLIATANQGSEATYESGFVIDKFPISRPNLTFSTLTVSNMSPEDSSIYLCSAGQPEAFFGQGTRLTVV.

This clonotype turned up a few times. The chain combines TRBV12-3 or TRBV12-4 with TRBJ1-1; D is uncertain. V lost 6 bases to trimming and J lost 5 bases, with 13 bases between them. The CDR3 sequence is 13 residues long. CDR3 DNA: TGTGCCAGCAGCTCTAGCACCCATACTGAAGCTTTCTTT. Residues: CASSSSTHTEAFF.

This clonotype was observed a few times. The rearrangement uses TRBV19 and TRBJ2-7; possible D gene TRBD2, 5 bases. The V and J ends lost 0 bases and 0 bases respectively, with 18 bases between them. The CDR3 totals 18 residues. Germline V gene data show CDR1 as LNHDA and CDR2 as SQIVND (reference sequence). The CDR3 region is CASSIDGYRRGSSYEQYF. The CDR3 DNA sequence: TGTGCCAGTAGTATAGATGGTTACCGACGGGGTAGCTCCTACGAGCAGTACTTC.

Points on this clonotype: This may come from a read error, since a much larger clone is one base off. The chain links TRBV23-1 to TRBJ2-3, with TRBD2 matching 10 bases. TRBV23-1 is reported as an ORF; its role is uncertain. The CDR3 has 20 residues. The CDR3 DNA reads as TGCGCCAGCAGTCTCAATTCCGATCCTCCTCTAGCGGGGGACACAGATACGCGGTATTTT. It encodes CASSLNSDPPLAGDTDTRYF.

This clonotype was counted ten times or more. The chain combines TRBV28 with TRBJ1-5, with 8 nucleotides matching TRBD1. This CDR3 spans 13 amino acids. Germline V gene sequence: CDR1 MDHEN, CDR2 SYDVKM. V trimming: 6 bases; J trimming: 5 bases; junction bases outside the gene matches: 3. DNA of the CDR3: TGTGCCAGCAGCACAGGGGGGGATCAGCCCCAGCATTTT. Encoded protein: CASSTGGDQPQHF.

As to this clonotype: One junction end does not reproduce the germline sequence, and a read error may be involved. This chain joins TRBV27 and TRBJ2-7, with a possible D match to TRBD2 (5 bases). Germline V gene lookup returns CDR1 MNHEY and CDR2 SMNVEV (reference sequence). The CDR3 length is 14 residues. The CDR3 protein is CASSLGLAIHEQCF. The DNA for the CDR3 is TGTGCCAGCAGCCTAGGGCTAGCCATCCACGAGCAGTGCTTC.

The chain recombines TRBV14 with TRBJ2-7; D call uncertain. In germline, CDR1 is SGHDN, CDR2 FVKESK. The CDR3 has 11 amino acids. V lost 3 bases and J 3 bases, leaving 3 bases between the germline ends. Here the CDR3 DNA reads TGTGCCAGCAGCCACCACTACGAGCAGTACTTC. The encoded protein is CASSHHYEQYF.

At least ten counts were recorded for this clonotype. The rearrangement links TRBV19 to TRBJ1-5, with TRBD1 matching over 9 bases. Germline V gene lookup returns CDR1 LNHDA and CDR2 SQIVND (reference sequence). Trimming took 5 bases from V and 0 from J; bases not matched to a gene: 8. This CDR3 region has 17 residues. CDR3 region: CASSLDRGDHSNQPQHF. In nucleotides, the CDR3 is TGTGCCAGTAGTTTGGACAGGGGCGATCATAGCAATCAGCCCCAGCATTTT.

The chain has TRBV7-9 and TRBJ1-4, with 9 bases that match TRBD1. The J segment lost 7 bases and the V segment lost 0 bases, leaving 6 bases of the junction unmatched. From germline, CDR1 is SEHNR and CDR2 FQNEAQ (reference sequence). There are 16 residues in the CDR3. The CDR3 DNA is TGTGCCAGCAGCTTAGCAACAGGGGGCCTTGTTGAAAAACTGTTTTTT. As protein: CASSLATGGLVEKLFF.

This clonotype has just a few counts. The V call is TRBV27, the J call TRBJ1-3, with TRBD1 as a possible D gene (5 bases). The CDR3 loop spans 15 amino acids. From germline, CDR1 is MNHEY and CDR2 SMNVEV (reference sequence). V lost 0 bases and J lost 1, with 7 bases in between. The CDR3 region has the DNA TGTGCCAGCAGTTTATCAGGGACTTCTGGAAACACCATATATTTT. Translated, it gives CASSLSGTSGNTIYF.

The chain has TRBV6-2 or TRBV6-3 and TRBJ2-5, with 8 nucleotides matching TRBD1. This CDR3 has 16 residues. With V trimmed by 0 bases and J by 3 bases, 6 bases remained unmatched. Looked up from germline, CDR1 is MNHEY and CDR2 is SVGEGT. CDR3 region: CASSYSGRGLEETQYF. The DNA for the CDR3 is TGTGCCAGCAGTTACTCGGGCAGGGGGCTTGAAGAGACCCAGTACTTC.

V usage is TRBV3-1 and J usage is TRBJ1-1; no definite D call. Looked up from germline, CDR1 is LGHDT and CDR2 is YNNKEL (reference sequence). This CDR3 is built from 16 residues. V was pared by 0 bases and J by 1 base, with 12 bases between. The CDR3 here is CASSQDRSFGNTEAFF. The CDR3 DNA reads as TGTGCCAGCAGCCAAGATCGCTCGTTCGGGAACACTGAAGCTTTCTTT.

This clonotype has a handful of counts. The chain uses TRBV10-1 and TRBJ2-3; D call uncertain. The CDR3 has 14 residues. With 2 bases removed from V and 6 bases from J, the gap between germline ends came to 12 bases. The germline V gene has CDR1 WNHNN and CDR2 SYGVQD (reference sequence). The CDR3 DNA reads TGCGCCAGCAGTGAGCTCCCGGAGTCCGATACGCAGTATTTT. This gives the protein CASSELPESDTQYF.

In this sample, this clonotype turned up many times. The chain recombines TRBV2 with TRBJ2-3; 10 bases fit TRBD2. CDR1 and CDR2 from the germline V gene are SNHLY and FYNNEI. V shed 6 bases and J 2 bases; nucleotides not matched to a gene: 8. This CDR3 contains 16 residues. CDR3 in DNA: TGTGCCAGCAGGAGGAGCGGGGGGGCCCCCACAGATACGCAGTATTTT. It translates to CASRRSGGAPTDTQYF.

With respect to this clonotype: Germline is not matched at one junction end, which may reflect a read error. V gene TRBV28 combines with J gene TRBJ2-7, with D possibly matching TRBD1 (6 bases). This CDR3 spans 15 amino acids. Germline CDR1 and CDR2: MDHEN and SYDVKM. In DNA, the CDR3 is TGTGCCGGCAGTTTACCCAGGGGAAGGGGCTACGAGCAGTACTTC. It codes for CAGSLPRGRGYEQYF.

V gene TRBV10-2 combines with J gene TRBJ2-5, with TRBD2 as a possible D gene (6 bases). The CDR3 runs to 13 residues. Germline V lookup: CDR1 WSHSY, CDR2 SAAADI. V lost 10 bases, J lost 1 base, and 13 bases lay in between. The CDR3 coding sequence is TGCGCCACCGAGGCGGGGACCCAAGAGACCCAGTACTTC. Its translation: CATEAGTQETQYF.

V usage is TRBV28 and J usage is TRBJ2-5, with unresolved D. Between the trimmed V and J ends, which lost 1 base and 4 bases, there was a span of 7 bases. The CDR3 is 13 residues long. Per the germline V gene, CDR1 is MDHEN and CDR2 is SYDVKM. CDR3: CASSLLPGETQYF. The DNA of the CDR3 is TGTGCCAGCAGTTTATTACCCGGAGAGACCCAGTACTTC.

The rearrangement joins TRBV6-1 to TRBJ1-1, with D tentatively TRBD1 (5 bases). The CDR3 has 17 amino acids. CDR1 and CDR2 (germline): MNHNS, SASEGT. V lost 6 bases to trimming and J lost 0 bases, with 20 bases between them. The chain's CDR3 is CASSANRGTIMNTEAFF. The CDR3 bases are TGTGCCAGCAGCGCCAACCGGGGGACGATCATGAACACTGAAGCTTTCTTT.

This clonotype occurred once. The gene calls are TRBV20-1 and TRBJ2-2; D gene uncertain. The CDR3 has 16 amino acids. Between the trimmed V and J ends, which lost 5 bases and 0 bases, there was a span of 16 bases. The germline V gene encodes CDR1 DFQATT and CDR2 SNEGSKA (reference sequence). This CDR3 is CSAPMLRNPNTGELFF. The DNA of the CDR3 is TGCAGTGCTCCAATGCTACGTAATCCGAACACCGGGGAGCTGTTTTTT.

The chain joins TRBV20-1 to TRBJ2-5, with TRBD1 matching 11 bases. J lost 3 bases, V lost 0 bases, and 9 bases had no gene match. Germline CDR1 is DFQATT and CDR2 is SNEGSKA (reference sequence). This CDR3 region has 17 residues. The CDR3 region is CSARDLGQGARKETQYF. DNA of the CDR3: TGCAGTGCTAGAGATTTAGGACAGGGGGCTAGGAAAGAGACCCAGTACTTC.

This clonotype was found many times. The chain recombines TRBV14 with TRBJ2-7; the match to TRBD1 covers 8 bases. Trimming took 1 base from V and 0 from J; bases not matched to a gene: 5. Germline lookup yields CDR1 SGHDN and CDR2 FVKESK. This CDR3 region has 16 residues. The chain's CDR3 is CASSQVGTGNSYEQYF. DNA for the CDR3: TGTGCCAGCAGCCAAGTTGGGACAGGAAACTCCTACGAGCAGTACTTC. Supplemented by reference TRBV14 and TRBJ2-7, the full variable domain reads EAGVTQFPSHSVIEKGQTVTLRCDPISGHDNLYWYRRVMGKEIKFLLHFVKESKQDESGMPNNRFLAERTGGTYSTLKVQPAELEDSGVYFCASSQVGTGNSYEQYFGPGTRLTVT.

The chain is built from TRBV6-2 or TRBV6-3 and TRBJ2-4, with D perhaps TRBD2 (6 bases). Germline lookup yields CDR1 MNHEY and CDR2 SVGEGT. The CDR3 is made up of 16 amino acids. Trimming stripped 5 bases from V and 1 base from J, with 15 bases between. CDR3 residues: CASSPPVGGAKNIQYF. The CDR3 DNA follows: TGTGCCAGCAGTCCCCCAGTTGGGGGGGCCAAAAACATTCAGTACTTC.

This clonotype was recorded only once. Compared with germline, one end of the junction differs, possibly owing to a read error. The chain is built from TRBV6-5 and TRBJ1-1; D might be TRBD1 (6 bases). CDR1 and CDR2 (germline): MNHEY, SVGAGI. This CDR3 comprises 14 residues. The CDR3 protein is CAGSYSGGQTEAFF. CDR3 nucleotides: TGTGCCGGCAGTTACTCGGGGGGCCAAACTGAAGCTTTCTTT.

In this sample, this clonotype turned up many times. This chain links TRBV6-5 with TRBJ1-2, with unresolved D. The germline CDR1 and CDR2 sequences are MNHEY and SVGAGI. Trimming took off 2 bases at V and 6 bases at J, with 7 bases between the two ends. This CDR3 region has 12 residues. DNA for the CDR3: TGTGCCAGCAGTTACGACGGTAATGGCTACACCTTC. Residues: CASSYDGNGYTF.

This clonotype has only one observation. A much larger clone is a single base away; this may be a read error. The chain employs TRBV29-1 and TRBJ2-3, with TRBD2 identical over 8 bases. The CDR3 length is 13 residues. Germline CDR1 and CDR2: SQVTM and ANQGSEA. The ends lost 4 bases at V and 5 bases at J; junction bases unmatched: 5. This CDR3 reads CSVVPAGEDTQYF. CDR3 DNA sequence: TGCAGCGTTGTCCCAGCGGGGGAAGATACGCAGTATTTT.

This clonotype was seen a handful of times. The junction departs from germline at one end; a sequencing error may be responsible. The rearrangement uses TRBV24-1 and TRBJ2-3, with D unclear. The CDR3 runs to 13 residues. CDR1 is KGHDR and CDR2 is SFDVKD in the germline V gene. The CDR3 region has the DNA TGTGCCACCAGTAATTTTATCGGTGATACGCAGTATTTT. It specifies CATSNFIGDTQYF.

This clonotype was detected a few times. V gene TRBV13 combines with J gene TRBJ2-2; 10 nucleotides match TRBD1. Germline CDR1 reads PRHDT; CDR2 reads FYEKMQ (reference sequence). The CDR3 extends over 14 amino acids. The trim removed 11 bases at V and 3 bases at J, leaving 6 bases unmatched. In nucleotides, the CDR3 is TGTGCCGGCCGGGACAGGGGCGACACCGGGGAGCTGTTTTTT. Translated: CAGRDRGDTGELFF.

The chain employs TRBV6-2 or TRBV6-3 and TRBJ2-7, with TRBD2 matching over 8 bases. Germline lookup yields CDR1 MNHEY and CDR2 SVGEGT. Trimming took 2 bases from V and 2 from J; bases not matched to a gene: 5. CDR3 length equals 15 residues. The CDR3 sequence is CASSYVAGTPYEQYF. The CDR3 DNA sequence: TGTGCCAGCAGTTACGTAGCGGGGACCCCCTACGAGCAGTACTTC.